This record covers a single TCR beta chain. The PCR ran on 60 Vbeta and 13 Jbeta primers. In the study's own analysis: Later, an analysis found about 80 million unique TCR beta chains, and 8.5 million to 14 million of these were shared. Assay used: immunoSEQ multiplex PCR; TCRdb lists only in-frame clones, some missing. The DNA was the basis for D and trimming; V, J and clone size are from that table. The sample carries about 76,000 clones, approximately 72% recorded once. The data were obtained in a study of cytomegalovirus exposure and HLA in healthy donors. Germline V gives CDR1 KGHSH, CDR2 LQKENI. The length of the CDR3 is 14 residues. After removal of 3 bases from V and 6 bases from J, the junction contained 5 bases not matched to a gene.

The V and J genes are TRBV18 and TRBJ1-5; 7 bases map to TRBD1. The sample comprised PBMCs. This clonotype was obtained from a woman aged 40 to 50 in good health and CMV-seropositive. CDR3 region: CASSPDREAQPQHF. The CDR3 DNA sequence: TGTGCCAGCTCACCCGACAGGGAAGCTCAGCCCCAGCATTTT.